Listed here is a single T cell receptor beta chain. Its antigen remains unknown. This specimen comes from a study of cytomegalovirus exposure and HLA in healthy donors. Study results and limitations: There was a cluster of highly shared sequence variants that was likely a sequencing artifact. Many donors carried some public TCRs, although rarity characterized most TCR sequences.

This CDR3 comprises 20 residues. The PCR ran on 60 Vbeta and 13 Jbeta primers. This table comes from immunoSEQ multiplex PCR, and its TCRdb copy is limited to in-frame clones, with some not included. The sample consists of roughly 130,000 clones, about 61% of them appearing once. Sequenced material: PBMCs. This TCR was sampled from a male donor in good health and CMV-seronegative. The chain employs TRBV21-1 and TRBJ1-5. TRBV21-1 is noted as a pseudogene. The CDR3 loop reads CASSKVGARLEGRGNQPQHF. CDR3 bases: TGTGCCAGCAGCAAAGTTGGGGCCCGTCTGGAGGGGCGAGGCAATCAGCCCCAGCATTTT.